The subject of this entry is one T cell receptor (beta chain). Its binding antigen is unknown. It has no much larger one-base neighbor in the sample; base qualities were not kept. These data belong to a study of CD8 T cells in Susac syndrome (dated 2019 in TCRdb). At the level of the whole study: Whether CD8+ T cell activation and differentiation in Susac syndrome was antigen driven was tested using repertoire sequencing. CD8+ T cell repertoire clonality was compared between over 9 healthy donors, some 14 Susac syndrome patients and about 15 multiple sclerosis patients. The research as a whole found: The number of individuals in the TCR sequencing and HLA analysis was acknowledged as relatively small.

Peripheral blood CD8+ and CD4+ T cells from healthy donors, Susac syndrome patients and multiple sclerosis patients were profiled by high-throughput TCR beta sequencing. Treatment-naive patients with stable or active relapsing-remitting disease fulfilling revised McDonald criteria were used as multiple sclerosis controls. Bulk CD8+ and CD4+ T cells were purified by magnetic negative isolation, whereas CD8+ TEMRA cells were enriched by FACS. Blood was collected in EDTA tubes and processed within 24 hours, with PBMCs isolated through density gradient centrifugation. PBMCs destined for TCR sequencing were cryopreserved in liquid nitrogen and later thawed in a 37 °C water bath. The sorted or isolated CD4+, CD8+ and CD8+ TEMRA cells had a purity of 90% or higher. RNA was extracted using the RNeasy kit, and 0.5 to 1 microgram was reverse transcribed with random hexamers. The immunoSEQ multiplex PCR assay, covering 54 Vbeta and 13 Jbeta segments, was used to amplify TCR beta CDR3 regions. To correct PCR amplification bias, a synthetic template baseline was used for both primer optimization and computational correction. The published analysis was carried out like this. Reads were annotated to V, D and J genes according to IMGT and were analyzed with immunoSEQ Analyzer, with only productive sequences retained. To calculate clonality, Shannon entropy was normalized by log2 of the number of productive unique sequences and then subtracted from one. For each patient and control, public and private clones were evaluated within the 100 most prevalent clones. Clones were defined as Susac-specific when absent from the healthy and MS cohorts, from over 950 published viral clones and from other ImmuneACCESS disease sequences. TCRdb trimmed public reads at Q25 via fastp, called clones via MiXCR and kept in-frame beta chains. Under each unique CDR3 protein, matching rows form one entry showing the most common genes and DNA. TCRdb's processing, not the authors' own work, is the source of the V and J calls. For this sample the table gives approximately 280,000 distinct CDR3 sequences, of which 80% to 90% were detected only once. Over 0.095% of the sample lies in the top ten.

The germline V gene encodes CDR1 MNHEY and CDR2 SMNVEV (reference sequence). At the junction V is shortened by 3 bases and J by 7 bases; bases outside the gene matches: 8. The cysteine opens and the phenylalanine closes a CDR3 of 15 amino acids. Of all the DNA, just the CDR3 is kept, 45 bases in frame from base 1. The sequence is built from TRBV27 and TRBJ1-5; 8 middle bases align to TRBD1. The clonotype comes from a human donor with multiple sclerosis. The sample consisted of CD8+ T cells from PBMCs. CDR3 loop: CASSFSYTGGQPQHF. The DNA reads TGTGCCAGCAGTTTCTCGTACACAGGGGGACAGCCCCAGCATTTT.